The 21 T cell receptor beta chains reported below all come from one sample, sequenced in a study of CD8+CD57+ T cells in acquired aplastic anemia. Using genomic DNA as the template, TCR beta VDJ and CDR3 profiling was carried out. TCRdb recomputed calls from the reads with MiXCR, one row per CDR3 protein. There are about 160,000 distinct CDR3 sequences in the sample; approximately 51% occur only once, and 3% to 4% lies in the top ten. Whoever was chosen for sequencing had shown CD8+CD57+ cell expansion by flow cytometry. Sequencing was carried out using sorted CD4+, CD8+, or CD8+CD57+ T cells (not recorded which) from PBMCs. The receptors stem from a human donor with aplastic anemia.

The chain carries TRBV19 and TRBJ2-1, with 7 bases identical to TRBD1. Per the germline V gene, CDR1 is LNHDA and CDR2 is SQIVND (reference sequence). J gave up 7 bases and V 7 bases, and 10 bases lay outside the gene matches. The CDR3 length is 14 residues. The CDR3 protein is CASTRGTDRNEQFF. Written as DNA, the CDR3 is TGTGCCAGTACCAGGGGGACAGATCGGAATGAGCAGTTCTTC.

The V call is TRBV19, the J call TRBJ1-5; no clear D gene. V was cut by 1 base and J by 4 bases, with 11 bases left in between. The CDR3 totals 15 residues. From germline, CDR1 is LNHDA and CDR2 SQIVND (reference sequence). In nucleotides, the CDR3 is TGTGCCAGTAGTATAGCCGTGGGCAGTAATCAGCCCCAGCATTTT. It encodes CASSIAVGSNQPQHF.

V gene TRBV24-1 combines with J gene TRBJ2-5, with TRBD2 matching over 8 bases. Trimming at V came to 1 base and at J to 5 bases, leaving 2 bases not matched to a gene. The CDR3 has 14 amino acids. CDR1 is KGHDR and CDR2 is SFDVKD in the germline V gene. Written as DNA, the CDR3 is TGTGCCACCAGTGATTTCGGGGGGGAGGAGACCCAGTACTTC. It codes for CATSDFGGEETQYF.

This clonotype was detected many times. The V and J genes are TRBV29-1 and TRBJ2-2; D uncertain. The CDR3 runs to 14 residues. Germline V gene sequence: CDR1 SQVTM, CDR2 ANQGSEA. Trimming cost V 5 bases and J 0 bases, with 10 bases left between them. This chain's CDR3 is CSVSGWSNTGELFF. CDR3 DNA: TGCAGCGTTTCCGGCTGGTCGAACACCGGGGAGCTGTTTTTT.

This clonotype was found a few times. The chain uses TRBV10-3 and TRBJ2-6; D remains unclear. The CDR3 is 13 residues long. CDR1 and CDR2 from the germline V gene are ENHRY and SYGVKD. V was cut by 1 base and J by 4 bases, with 2 bases left in between. CDR3 loop: CAISELGANVLTF. DNA for the CDR3: TGTGCCATCAGTGAGTTGGGGGCCAACGTCCTGACTTTC.

This clonotype was observed many times. The gene calls are TRBV29-1 and TRBJ1-2; 7 positions agree with TRBD1. The CDR3 contains 13 residues. Trimming took 7 bases from V and 8 from J; bases not matched to a gene: 13. CDR1 and CDR2 (germline): SQVTM, ANQGSEA. The CDR3 loop reads CSAHRGGGEGYTF. CDR3 coding DNA: TGCAGCGCCCACAGGGGCGGGGGAGAGGGCTACACCTTC. Full variable domain (outside the CDR3, taken from reference TRBV29-1 and TRBJ1-2): SAVISQKPSRDICQRGTSLTIQCQVDSQVTMMFWYRQQPGQSLTLIATANQGSEATYESGFVIDKFPISRPNLTFSTLTVSNMSPEDSSIYLCSAHRGGGEGYTFGSGTRLTVV.

This sequence joins TRBV2 and TRBJ2-7; 12 bases map to TRBD2. The CDR3 has 15 amino acids. Germline loops: CDR1 SNHLY, CDR2 FYNNEI. CDR3 amino acids: CANSFGLAGTCEQYV. CDR3 coding DNA: TGTGCCAACAGTTTTGGACTAGCGGGAACCTGCGAGCAGTACGTC.

The J gene is TRBJ2-1, the V gene TRBV15, with D possibly being TRBD2 (6 bases). CDR1 is LNHNV and CDR2 is YYDKDF in the germline V gene (reference sequence). Trimming took off 0 bases at V and 7 bases at J, with 7 bases between the two ends. The CDR3 totals 13 residues. For the CDR3, the DNA is TGTGCCACCAGCAGAGATCGGGGGAATGAGCAGTTCTTC. As protein: CATSRDRGNEQFF. Filled out from reference TRBV15 and TRBJ2-1, the complete variable domain reads DAMVIQNPRYQVTQFGKPVTLSCSQTLNHNVMYWYQQKSSQAPKLLFHYYDKDFNNEADTPDNFQSRRPNTSFCFLDIRSPGLGDTAMYLCATSRDRGNEQFFGPGTRLTVL.

This clonotype was counted a few times. J is TRBJ1-2 and V is TRBV5-6; D is ambiguous. The germline gives CDR1 SGHDT, CDR2 YYEEEE. The V end lost 0 bases, the J end lost 4 bases, and 16 bases lay between the germline ends. The CDR3 has 16 amino acids. The CDR3 sequence is CASSLGSNGILYGYTF. In nucleotides, the CDR3 is TGTGCCAGCAGCTTGGGTAGCAATGGGATCCTCTATGGCTACACCTTC.

Of note for this clonotype: Sequence at one end of the junction differs from germline and may be a read error. This chain uses TRBV6-5 with TRBJ2-1, with D hard to call. Germline lookup yields CDR1 MNHEY and CDR2 SVGAGI. The CDR3 contains 13 residues. This chain's CDR3 is CTSSYSSGDEQFF. Here the CDR3 DNA reads TGTACCAGCAGTTACTCTTCAGGAGATGAGCAGTTCTTC.

The chain couples TRBV24-1 to TRBJ1-5; 10 bases are a match to TRBD1. The junction had 15 bases not matched to a gene; V was cut back by 9 bases and J by 5 bases. In germline, CDR1 is KGHDR, CDR2 SFDVKD. This CDR3 is 17 amino acids long. In DNA form, the CDR3 reads TGTGCCACCCAACGACAGGGGGCAGGGAGATATGATCAGCCCCAGCATTTT. Amino acids: CATQRQGAGRYDQPQHF.

Regarding this clonotype: It may be a read error: a sequence one base away is much more abundant. The V gene is TRBV12-3 or TRBV12-4, the J gene TRBJ1-6, with D tentatively TRBD1 (6 bases). This CDR3 is 16 amino acids long. Trimming left V 8 bases short and J 7 bases short, with 21 bases between. CDR3: CASGGIQGLENSPLHF. The CDR3 nucleotides are TGTGCCAGCGGCGGAATACAGGGTTTGGAAAATTCACCCCTCCACTTT.

The genes are TRBV20-1 and TRBJ1-5, with D perhaps matching TRBD1 (5 bases). Trimming stripped 3 bases from V and 8 bases from J, with 14 bases between. The CDR3 has 13 residues. CDR1 and CDR2 from the germline V gene are DFQATT and SNEGSKA (reference sequence). CDR3 in DNA: TGCAGTGCTAGTCCACAGCCAGGGAAGCCCCAGCATTTT. Amino acid sequence: CSASPQPGKPQHF.

The chain is built from TRBV9 and TRBJ2-7; 8 bases agree with TRBD2. This CDR3 region has 14 residues. Germline V lookup: CDR1 SGDLS, CDR2 YYNGEE. The CDR3 sequence is CAGSVAGSSYEQCV. DNA for the CDR3: TGTGCCGGCAGCGTAGCGGGGAGCTCCTACGAGCAGTGCGTC.

The chain recombines TRBV10-3 with TRBJ2-5, with D tentatively TRBD1 or TRBD2 (6 bases each). The V and J ends lost 8 bases and 4 bases respectively, with 11 bases between them. The CDR3 extends over 12 amino acids. CDR1 and CDR2 from the germline V gene are ENHRY and SYGVKD. CDR3 sequence reads: CAIGGPAETQYF. The CDR3, as DNA: TGTGCCATCGGGGGGCCGGCAGAGACCCAGTACTTC.

The rearrangement links TRBV6-1 to TRBJ2-3; D not resolved. The ends were cut back, 6 bases at V and 1 base at J, with 11 bases in the middle. The CDR3 extends over 14 amino acids. Germline V gene data show CDR1 as MNHNS and CDR2 as SASEGT. The CDR3 DNA is TGTGCCAGCAGCCAGCACCGGGGCACAGATACGCAGTATTTT. Translating gives CASSQHRGTDTQYF.

V gene TRBV30 combines with J gene TRBJ1-2, with D possibly TRBD1 on 6 matching bases. The ends were cut back, 3 bases at V and 8 bases at J, with 10 bases in the middle. This CDR3 is 11 amino acids long. The V gene's germline CDR1 is GTSNPN and CDR2 SVGIG (reference sequence). The chain's CDR3 is CAWRGAGGYTF. CDR3 DNA: TGTGCCTGGAGGGGGGCGGGAGGCTACACCTTC.

This clonotype was seen more than once but under ten times. CDR3: CAGSLRTQGQPQHF. CDR3 nucleotide sequence: TGTGCCGGCAGTTTACGCACCCAGGGGCAGCCCCAGCATTTT. This rearrangement joins TRBV19 to TRBJ1-5; a possible D gene is TRBD1 (6 bases). CDR1 is LNHDA and CDR2 is SQIVND in the germline V gene (reference sequence). The CDR3 has 14 amino acids. V dropped 11 bases and J dropped 7 bases, with 21 bases sitting between them. Combining the CDR3 with reference TRBV19 and TRBJ1-5 gives the whole variable domain DGGITQSPKYLFRKEGQNVTLSCEQNLNHDAMYWYRQDPGQGLRLIYYSQIVNDFQKGDIAEGYSVSREKKESFPLTVTSAQKNPTAFYLCAGSLRTQGQPQHFGDGTRLSIL.

There are many counts of this clonotype. The chain combines TRBV6-5 with TRBJ1-6; no reliable D call. CDR3 length equals 12 residues. The germline V and J ends were trimmed by 4 bases and 7 bases, with 5 bases remaining between them. Germline CDR1 MNHEY, CDR2 SVGAGI. CDR3 DNA sequence: TGTGCCAGCAGTTCCGGAAATTCACCCCTCCACTTT. This gives the protein CASSSGNSPLHF.

The rearrangement uses TRBV29-1 and TRBJ2-5, with TRBD1 matching over 8 bases. Unmatched junction bases numbered 3, after V lost 5 bases and J lost 1 base. The germline CDR1 and CDR2 sequences are SQVTM and ANQGSEA. The CDR3 runs to 13 residues. CDR3 in DNA: TGCAGCGTTTTAACAGGGGGCCAAGAGACCCAGTACTTC. This translates into CSVLTGGQETQYF.

This clonotype was seen ten or more times. V gene TRBV11-3 combines with J gene TRBJ2-5; 7 nucleotides agree with TRBD1. Germline V lookup: CDR1 SGHNT, CDR2 YENEEA. The CDR3 runs 16 residues. V shed 0 bases, J shed 4 bases, and the junction held 8 bases outside the gene matches. The CDR3 sequence is CASSLEIRGLRETQYF. CDR3 bases: TGTGCCAGCAGCTTAGAGATTAGGGGGCTGAGAGAGACCCAGTACTTC.